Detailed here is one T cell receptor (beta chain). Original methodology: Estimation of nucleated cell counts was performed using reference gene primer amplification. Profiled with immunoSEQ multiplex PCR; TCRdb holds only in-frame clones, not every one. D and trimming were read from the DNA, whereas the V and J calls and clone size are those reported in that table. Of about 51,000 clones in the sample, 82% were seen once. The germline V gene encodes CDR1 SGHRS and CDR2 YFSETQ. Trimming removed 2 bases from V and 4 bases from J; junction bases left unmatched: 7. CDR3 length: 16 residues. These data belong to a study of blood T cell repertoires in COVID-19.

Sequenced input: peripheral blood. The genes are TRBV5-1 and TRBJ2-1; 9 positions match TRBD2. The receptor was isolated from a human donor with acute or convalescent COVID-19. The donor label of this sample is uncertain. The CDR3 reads CASSFAGGTLYNEQFF. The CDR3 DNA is TGCGCCAGCAGCTTCGCGGGGGGGACGCTATACAATGAGCAGTTCTTC. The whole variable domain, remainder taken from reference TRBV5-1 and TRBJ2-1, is KAGVTQTPRYLIKTRGQQVTLSCSPISGHRSVSWYQQTPGQGLQFLFEYFSETQRNKGNFPGRFSGRQFSNSRSEMNVSTLELGDSALYLCASSFAGGTLYNEQFFGPGTRLTVL.